A selection of T cell receptor beta chains follows, all from one sample in a study of T cell changes during pregnancy in multiple sclerosis. Generated by immunoSEQ multiplex PCR, the TCRdb table keeps only in-frame clones and is missing some. The table has about 77,000 clones, about nine tenths seen once. Specimen: peripheral blood, collected before pregnancy. These receptor sequences come from a female donor with multiple sclerosis, enrolled in a pregnancy study. The conserved cysteine and the conserved F or W are not part of the CDR3 here. Each record gives: J gene, V gene, CDR3 protein.

TRBJ1-1 | TRBV29-1 | SVEDPGPNTEAF
TRBJ1-1 | TRBV28 | ASSLPLNTEAF
TRBJ2-5 | TRBV5-1 | ASSLTSVEETQY
TRBJ1-2 | TRBV5-1 | ASSIGQAWANYGYT
TRBJ1-2 | TRBV5-1 | ASSPIRAGNYGYT
TRBJ2-1 | TRBV18 | ASRDYNEQF
TRBJ2-1 | TRBV19 | ASSIAGAYNEQF
TRBJ1-5 | TRBV30 | AWSRSIRDQPQH
TRBJ2-7 | TRBV28 | ASRARPGGTYEQY
TRBJ2-2 | TRBV7-3 | ASSPMGGTSSGELF
TRBJ1-2 | TRBV7-9 | ASSSALRGRLDGYT
TRBJ2-3 | TRBV9 | ASSERSFTDTQY
TRBJ1-4 | TRBV4-2 | ASSQRGVTNEKLF
TRBJ1-3 | TRBV7-2 | ASSVQGAIGNTIY
TRBJ2-7 | TRBV7-3 | ASSLQGNYEQY
TRBJ1-4 | TRBV6-5 | ASSYGQSYEKLF
TRBJ2-7 | TRBV7-2 | ASSFGRGHSYEQY
TRBJ2-1 | TRBV5-1 | ASSLGQGDDEQF
TRBJ2-1 | TRBV7-9 | ASRHIAGTSYNEQF
TRBJ2-5 | TRBV27 | ASSPRGRGLAETQY
TRBJ1-1 | TRBV27 | ASSLSQLLMNTEAF
TRBJ2-7 | TRBV29-1 | SGGGGRAYEQY
TRBJ1-6 | TRBV5-1 | ASAQQGANSPLH
TRBJ2-5 | TRBV7-8 | ASIRDLPDQETQY
TRBJ2-7 | TRBV6-4 | ASSDPDSVHSYEQY
TRBJ1-6 | TRBV7-9 | ASSLGAGDNSPLH